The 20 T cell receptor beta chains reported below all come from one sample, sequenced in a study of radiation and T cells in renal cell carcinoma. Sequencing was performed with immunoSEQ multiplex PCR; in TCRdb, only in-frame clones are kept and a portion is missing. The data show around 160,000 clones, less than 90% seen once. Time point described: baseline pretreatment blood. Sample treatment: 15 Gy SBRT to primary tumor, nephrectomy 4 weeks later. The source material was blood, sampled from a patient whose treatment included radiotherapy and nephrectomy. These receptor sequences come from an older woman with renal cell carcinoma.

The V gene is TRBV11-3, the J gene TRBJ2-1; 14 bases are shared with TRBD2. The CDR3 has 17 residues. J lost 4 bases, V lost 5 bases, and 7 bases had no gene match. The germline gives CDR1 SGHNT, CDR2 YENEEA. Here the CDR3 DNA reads TGTGCCAGCAGCCTGACTAGCGGGGGGGCGAAATACAATGAGCAGTTCTTC. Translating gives CASSLTSGGAKYNEQFF.

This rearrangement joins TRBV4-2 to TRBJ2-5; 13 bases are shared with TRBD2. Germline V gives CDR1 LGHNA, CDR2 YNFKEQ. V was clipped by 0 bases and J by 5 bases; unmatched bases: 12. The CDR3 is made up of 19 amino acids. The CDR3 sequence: CASSQDGLAGELGWETQYF. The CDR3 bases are TGTGCCAGCAGCCAAGACGGACTAGCGGGGGAGCTGGGGTGGGAGACCCAGTACTTC.

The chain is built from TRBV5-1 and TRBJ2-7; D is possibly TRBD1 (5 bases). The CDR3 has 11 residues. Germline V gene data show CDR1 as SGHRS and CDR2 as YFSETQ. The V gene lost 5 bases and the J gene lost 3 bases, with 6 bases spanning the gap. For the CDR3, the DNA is TGCGCCAGCAGAGACAGCTACGAGCAGTACTTC. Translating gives CASRDSYEQYF.

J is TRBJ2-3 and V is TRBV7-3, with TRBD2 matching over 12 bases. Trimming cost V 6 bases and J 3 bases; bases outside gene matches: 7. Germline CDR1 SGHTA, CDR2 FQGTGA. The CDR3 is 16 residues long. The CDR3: CASSSLAGGPTDTQYF. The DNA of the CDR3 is TGTGCCAGCAGTTCCCTAGCGGGGGGGCCGACAGATACGCAGTATTTT.

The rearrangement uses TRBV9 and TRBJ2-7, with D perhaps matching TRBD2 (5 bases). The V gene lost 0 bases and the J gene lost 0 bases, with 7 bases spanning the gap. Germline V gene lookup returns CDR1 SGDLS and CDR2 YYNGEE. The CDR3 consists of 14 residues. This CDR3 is CASSVASSSYEQYF. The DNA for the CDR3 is TGTGCCAGCAGCGTAGCTAGCTCCTCCTACGAGCAGTACTTC.

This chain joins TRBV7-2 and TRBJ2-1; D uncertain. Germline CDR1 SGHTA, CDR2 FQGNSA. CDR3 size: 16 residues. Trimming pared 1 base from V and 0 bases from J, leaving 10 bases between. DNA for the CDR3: TGTGCCAGCAGCTTAGTGGGAACATTCTCCTACAATGAGCAGTTCTTC. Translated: CASSLVGTFSYNEQFF.

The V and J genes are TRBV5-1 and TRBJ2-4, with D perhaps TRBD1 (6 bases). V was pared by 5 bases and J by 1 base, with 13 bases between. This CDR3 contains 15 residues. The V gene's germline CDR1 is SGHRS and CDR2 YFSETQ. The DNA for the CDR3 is TGCGCCAGCAGGCCTGCAGGGGTTGCCAAAAACATTCAGTACTTC. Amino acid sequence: CASRPAGVAKNIQYF.

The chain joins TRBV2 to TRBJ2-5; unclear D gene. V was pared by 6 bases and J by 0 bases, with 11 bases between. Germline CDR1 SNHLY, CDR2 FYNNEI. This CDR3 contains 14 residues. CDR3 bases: TGTGCCAGCAGGAAAACAGAGTACCAAGAGACCCAGTACTTC. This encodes CASRKTEYQETQYF.

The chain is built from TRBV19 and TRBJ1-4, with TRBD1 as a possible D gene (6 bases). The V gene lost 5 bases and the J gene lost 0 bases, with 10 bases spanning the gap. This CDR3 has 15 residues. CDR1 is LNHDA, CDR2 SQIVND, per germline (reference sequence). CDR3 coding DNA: TGTGCCAGTAGTGGAGACAGGCCAACTAATGAAAAACTGTTTTTT. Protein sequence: CASSGDRPTNEKLFF.

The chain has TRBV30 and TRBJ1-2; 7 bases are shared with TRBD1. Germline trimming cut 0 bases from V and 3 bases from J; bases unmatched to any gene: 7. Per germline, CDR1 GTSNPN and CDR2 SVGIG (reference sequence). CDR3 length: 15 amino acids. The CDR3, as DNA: TGTGCCTGGAGTGTACAGGGGAGTAACGACTATGGCTACACCTTC. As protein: CAWSVQGSNDYGYTF.

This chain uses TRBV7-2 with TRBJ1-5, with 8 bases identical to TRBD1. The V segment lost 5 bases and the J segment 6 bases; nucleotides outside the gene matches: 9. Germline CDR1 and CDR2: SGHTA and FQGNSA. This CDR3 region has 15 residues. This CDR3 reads CASSPDRARSQPQHF. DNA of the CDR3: TGTGCCAGCAGCCCGGACAGGGCCAGGAGTCAGCCCCAGCATTTT.

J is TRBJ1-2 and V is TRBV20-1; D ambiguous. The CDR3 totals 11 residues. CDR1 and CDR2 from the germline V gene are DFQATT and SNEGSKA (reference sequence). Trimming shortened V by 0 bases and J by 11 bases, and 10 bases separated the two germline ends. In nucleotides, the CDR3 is TGCAGTGCTAGAGAAAGAAGGGTGTACACCTTC. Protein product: CSARERRVYTF.

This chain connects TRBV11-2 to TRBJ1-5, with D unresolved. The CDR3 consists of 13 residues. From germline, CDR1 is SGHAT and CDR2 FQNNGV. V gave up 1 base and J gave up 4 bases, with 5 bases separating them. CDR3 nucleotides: TGTGCCAGCAGCTTAGGAAGAAATCAGCCCCAGCATTTT. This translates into CASSLGRNQPQHF.

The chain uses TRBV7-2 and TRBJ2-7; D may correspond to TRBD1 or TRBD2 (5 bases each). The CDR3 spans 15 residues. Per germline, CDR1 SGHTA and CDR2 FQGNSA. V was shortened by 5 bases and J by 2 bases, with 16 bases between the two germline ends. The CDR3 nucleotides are TGTGCCAGCAGCCAACCCGGGGACCGTCCCTACGAGCAGTACTTC. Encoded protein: CASSQPGDRPYEQYF.

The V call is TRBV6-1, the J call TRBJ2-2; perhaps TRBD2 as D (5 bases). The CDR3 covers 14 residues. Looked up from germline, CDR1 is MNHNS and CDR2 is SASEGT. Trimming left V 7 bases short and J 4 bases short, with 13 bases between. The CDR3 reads CASKEENPTGELFF. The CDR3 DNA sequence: TGTGCCAGCAAGGAGGAAAACCCCACCGGGGAGCTGTTTTTT.

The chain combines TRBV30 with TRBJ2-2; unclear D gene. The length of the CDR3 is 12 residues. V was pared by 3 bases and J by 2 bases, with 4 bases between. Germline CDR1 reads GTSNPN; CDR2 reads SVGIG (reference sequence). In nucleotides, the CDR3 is TGTGCCTGGAGGGATAACACCGGGGAGCTGTTTTTT. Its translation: CAWRDNTGELFF. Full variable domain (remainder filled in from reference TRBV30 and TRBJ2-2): SQTIHQWPATLVQPVGSPLSLECTVEGTSNPNLYWYRQAAGRGLQLLFYSVGIGQISSEVPQNLSASRPQDRQFILSSKKLLLSDSGFYLCAWRDNTGELFFGEGSRLTVL.

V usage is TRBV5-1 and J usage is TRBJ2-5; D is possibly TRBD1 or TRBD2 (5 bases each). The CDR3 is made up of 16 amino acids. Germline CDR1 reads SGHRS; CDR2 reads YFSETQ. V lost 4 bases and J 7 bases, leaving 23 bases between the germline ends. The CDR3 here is CASSAAAGGAGGTQYF. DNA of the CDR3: TGCGCCAGCAGCGCGGCGGCTGGTGGGGCAGGAGGGACCCAGTACTTC.

DNA for the CDR3: TGTGCCAGCTCACCACGCAGAGCGGGGGGGGAGACCCAGTACTTC. Its protein is CASSPRRAGGETQYF. V gene TRBV18 combines with J gene TRBJ2-5; 10 bases agree with TRBD2. CDR3 length: 15 amino acids. With 1 base clipped from V and 5 bases from J, the junction kept 4 bases outside the gene matches. Looked up from germline, CDR1 is KGHSH and CDR2 is LQKENI.

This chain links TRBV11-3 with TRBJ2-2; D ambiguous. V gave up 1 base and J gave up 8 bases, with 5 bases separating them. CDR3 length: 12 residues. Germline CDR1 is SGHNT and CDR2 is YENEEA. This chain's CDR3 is CASSLAAGELFF. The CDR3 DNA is TGTGCCAGCAGCTTAGCTGCAGGGGAGCTGTTTTTT.

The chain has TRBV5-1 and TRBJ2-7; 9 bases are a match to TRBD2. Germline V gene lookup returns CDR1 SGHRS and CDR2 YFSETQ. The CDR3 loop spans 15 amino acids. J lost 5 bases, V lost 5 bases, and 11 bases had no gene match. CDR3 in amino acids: CASSPELAGSHEQYF. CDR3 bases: TGCGCCAGCAGTCCTGAACTAGCGGGTTCTCACGAGCAGTACTTC.